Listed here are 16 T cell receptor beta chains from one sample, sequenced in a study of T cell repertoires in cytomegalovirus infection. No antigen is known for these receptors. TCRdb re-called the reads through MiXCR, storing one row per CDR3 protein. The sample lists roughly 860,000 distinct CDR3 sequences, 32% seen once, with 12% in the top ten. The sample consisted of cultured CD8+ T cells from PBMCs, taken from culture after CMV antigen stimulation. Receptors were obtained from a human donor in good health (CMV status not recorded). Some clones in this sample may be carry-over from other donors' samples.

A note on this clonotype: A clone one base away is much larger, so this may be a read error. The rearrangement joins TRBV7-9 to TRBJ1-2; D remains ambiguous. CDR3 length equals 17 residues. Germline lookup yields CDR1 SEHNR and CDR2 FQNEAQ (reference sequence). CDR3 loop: CTSSLGPPTRSSRGYTF. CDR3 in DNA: TGTACCAGCAGCTTAGGACCACCCACAAGGAGCAGCCGCGGCTACACCTTC.

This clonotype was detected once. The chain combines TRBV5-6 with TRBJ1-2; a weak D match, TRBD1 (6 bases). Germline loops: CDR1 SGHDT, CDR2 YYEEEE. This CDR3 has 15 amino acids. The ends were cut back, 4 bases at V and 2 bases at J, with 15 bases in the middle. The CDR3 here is CASSPGGAFNYGYTF. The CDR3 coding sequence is TGTGCCAGCAGCCCCGGGGGCGCCTTCAACTATGGCTACACCTTC.

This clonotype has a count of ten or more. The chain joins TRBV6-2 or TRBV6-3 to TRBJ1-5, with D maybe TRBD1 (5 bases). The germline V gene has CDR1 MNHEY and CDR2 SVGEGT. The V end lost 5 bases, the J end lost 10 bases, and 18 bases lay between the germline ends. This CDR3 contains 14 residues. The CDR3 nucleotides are TGTGCCAGCAGTAAAAGCCGGGACGTGTCCCCCCAGCATTTT. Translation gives CASSKSRDVSPQHF.

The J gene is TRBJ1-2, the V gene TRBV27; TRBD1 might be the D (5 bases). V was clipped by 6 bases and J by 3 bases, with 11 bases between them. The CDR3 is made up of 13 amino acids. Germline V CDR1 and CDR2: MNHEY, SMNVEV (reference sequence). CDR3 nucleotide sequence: TGTGCCAGCAGGGCCGGGGCCTACTATGGCTACACCTTC. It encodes CASRAGAYYGYTF.

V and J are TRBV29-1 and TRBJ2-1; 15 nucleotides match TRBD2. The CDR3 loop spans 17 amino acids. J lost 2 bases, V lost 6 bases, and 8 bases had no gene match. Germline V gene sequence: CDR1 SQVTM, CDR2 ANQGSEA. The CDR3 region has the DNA TGCAGCGTAGAGGGACTAGCGGGGGGCCACACCTACAATGAGCAGTTCTTC. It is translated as CSVEGLAGGHTYNEQFF.

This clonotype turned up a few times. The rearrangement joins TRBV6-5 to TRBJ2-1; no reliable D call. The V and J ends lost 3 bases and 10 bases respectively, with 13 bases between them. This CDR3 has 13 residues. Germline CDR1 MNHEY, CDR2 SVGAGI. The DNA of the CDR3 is TGTGCCAGCAGTTATCGACCGCAAGGGGAGCAGTTCTTC. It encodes CASSYRPQGEQFF.

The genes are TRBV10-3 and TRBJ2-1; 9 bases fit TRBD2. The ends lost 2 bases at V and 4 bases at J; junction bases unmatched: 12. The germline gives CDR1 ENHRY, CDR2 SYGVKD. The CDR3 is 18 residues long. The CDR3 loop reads CAISEPDNLAGAYNEQFF. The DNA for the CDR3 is TGTGCCATCAGTGAGCCCGACAATTTAGCGGGGGCTTACAATGAGCAGTTCTTC.

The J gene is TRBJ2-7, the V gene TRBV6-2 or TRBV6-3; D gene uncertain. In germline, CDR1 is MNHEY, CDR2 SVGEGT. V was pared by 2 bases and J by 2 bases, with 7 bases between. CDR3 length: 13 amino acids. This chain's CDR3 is CASSYQVTYEQYF. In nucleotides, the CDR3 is TGTGCCAGCAGTTACCAGGTAACCTACGAGCAGTACTTC.

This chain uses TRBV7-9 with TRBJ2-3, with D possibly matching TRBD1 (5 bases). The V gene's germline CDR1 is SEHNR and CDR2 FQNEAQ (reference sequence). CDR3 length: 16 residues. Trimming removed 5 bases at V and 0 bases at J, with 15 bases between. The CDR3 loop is CASSPRTRASTDTQYF. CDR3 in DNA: TGTGCCAGCAGCCCCAGGACCAGGGCGAGCACAGATACGCAGTATTTT.

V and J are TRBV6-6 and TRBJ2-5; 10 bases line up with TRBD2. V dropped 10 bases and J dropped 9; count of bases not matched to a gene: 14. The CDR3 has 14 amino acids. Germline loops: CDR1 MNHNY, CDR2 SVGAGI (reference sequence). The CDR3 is CAISTSGAQSSQYF. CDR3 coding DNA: TGTGCCATCTCAACTAGCGGGGCCCAGTCGTCCCAGTACTTC.

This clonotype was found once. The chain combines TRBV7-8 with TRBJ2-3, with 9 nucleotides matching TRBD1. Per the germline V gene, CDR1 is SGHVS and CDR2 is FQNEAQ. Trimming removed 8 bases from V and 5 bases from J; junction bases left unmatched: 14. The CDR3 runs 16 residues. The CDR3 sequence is CASGGLTGGYLDTQYF. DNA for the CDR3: TGTGCCAGCGGGGGGCTCACAGGGGGCTATTTAGATACGCAGTATTTT.

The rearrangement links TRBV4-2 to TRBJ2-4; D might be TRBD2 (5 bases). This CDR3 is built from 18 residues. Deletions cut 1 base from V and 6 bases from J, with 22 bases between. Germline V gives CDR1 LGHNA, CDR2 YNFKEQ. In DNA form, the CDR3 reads TGTGCCAGCAGCCAAGGACGAGGCTTAGCAGGAAGCGGAAACATTCAGTACTTC. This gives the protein CASSQGRGLAGSGNIQYF.

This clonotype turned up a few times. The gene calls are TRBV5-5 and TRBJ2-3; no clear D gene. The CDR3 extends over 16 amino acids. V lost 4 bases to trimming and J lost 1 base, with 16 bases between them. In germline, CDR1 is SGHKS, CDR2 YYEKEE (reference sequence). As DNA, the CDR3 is TGTGCCAGCAGCCCATTGTCGGTGCTGGGCACAGATACGCAGTATTTT. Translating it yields CASSPLSVLGTDTQYF.

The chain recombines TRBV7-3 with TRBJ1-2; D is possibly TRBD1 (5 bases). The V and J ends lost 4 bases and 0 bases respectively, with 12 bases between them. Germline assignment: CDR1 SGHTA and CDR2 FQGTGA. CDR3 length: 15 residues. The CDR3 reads CASSSQRQTNYGYTF. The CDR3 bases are TGTGCCAGCAGCTCCCAACGACAGACTAACTATGGCTACACCTTC.

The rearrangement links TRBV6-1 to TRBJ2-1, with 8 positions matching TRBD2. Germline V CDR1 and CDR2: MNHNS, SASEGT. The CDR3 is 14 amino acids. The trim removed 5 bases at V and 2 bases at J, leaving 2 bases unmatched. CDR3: CASSIAGTYNEQFF. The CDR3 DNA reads TGTGCCAGCAGTATAGCGGGGACCTACAATGAGCAGTTCTTC.

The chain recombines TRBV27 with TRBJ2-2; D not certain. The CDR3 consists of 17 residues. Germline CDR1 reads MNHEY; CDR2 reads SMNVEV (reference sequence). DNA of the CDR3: TGTGCACCACTACGCCAAACGAACTCATTGAACACCGGGGAGCTGTTTTTT. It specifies CAPLRQTNSLNTGELFF.